The 4 T cell receptor beta chains reported below all come from one sample, sequenced in a study of blood T cell repertoires in COVID-19. The assay was immunoSEQ multiplex PCR, and TCRdb's table has in-frame clones only and misses some. The sample includes some 180,000 clones, around four fifths seen only once; the top ten take around 8.4%. Sequencing used peripheral blood. Receptor source: a woman older than 75 with COVID-19, enrolled during active disease.

This clone was recorded only once. The chain links TRBV7-3 to TRBJ2-3; 13 bases are a match to TRBD2. The CDR3 sequence is 18 residues long. Germline loops: CDR1 SGHTA, CDR2 FQGTGA. After removal of 1 base from V and 2 bases from J, the junction contained 6 bases not matched to a gene. This CDR3 is CASSLRGGLAGATDTQYF. DNA of the CDR3: TGTGCCAGCAGCTTAAGAGGAGGACTAGCGGGGGCCACAGATACGCAGTATTTT.

The chain carries TRBV7-9 and TRBJ2-5, with TRBD2 identical over 10 bases. CDR3 length: 15 residues. Losses at the gene ends were 3 bases for V and 2 bases for J; bases not matched to a gene: 3. Per germline, CDR1 SEHNR and CDR2 FQNEAQ (reference sequence). The CDR3 DNA is TGTGCCAGCAGCTTGGGACTAGCGCAACAAGAGACCCAGTACTTC. Translation gives CASSLGLAQQETQYF.

The V gene is TRBV7-2, the J gene TRBJ2-3, with 7 bases lining up with TRBD2. The CDR3 spans 15 residues. Trimming removed 2 bases from V and 4 bases from J; junction bases left unmatched: 6. From germline, CDR1 is SGHTA and CDR2 FQGNSA. CDR3 DNA sequence: TGTGCCAGCAGCTTATTGCGGGAGACGGCAGATACGCAGTATTTT. Its protein is CASSLLRETADTQYF.

V and J are TRBV6-1 and TRBJ2-4, with a tentative D call TRBD1 (6 bases). This CDR3 region has 14 residues. Between the trimmed V and J ends, which lost 2 bases and 8 bases, there was a span of 13 bases. Germline V CDR1 and CDR2: MNHNS, SASEGT. CDR3 sequence reads: CASSETTGSDIQYF. In DNA, the CDR3 is TGTGCCAGCAGTGAAACTACAGGGTCGGACATTCAGTACTTC.